This T cell receptor beta chain was sequenced in a study of blood T cell repertoires in COVID-19. Method: immunoSEQ multiplex PCR; TCRdb's copy keeps in-frame clones and lacks some. Seen here are 120,000 or so clones, about 74% observed once, and the top ten hold 5.5%. Source material: peripheral blood. The clonotype was recovered from a man in his sixties with acute or convalescent COVID-19.

DNA for the CDR3: TGTGCCAGCAGCTTAGCCCCAGGGTACCCAAATGGCTACACCTTC. Translation gives CASSLAPGYPNGYTF. The genes are TRBV11-3 and TRBJ1-2; TRBD1 is a possible D gene (5 bases). In germline, CDR1 is SGHNT, CDR2 YENEEA. V was cut by 1 base and J by 6 bases, with 15 bases left in between. The CDR3 is 15 residues long.